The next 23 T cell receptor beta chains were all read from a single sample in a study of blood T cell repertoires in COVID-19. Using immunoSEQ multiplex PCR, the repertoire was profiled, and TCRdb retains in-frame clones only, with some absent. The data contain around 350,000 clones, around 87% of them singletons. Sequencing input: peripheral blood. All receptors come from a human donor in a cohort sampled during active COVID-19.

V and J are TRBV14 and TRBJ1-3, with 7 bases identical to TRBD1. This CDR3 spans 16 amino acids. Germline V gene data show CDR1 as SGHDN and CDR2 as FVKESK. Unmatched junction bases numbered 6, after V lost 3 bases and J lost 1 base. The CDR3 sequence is CASSQNRGYSGNTIYF. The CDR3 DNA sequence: TGTGCCAGCAGCCAGAACAGGGGATATTCTGGAAACACCATATATTTT.

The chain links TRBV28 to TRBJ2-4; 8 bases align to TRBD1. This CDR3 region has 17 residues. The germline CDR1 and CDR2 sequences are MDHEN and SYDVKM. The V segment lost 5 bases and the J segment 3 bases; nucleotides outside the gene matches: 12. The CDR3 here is CASSPPQGASLKNIQYF. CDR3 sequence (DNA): TGTGCCAGCAGTCCGCCGCAGGGGGCGTCCCTCAAAAACATTCAGTACTTC. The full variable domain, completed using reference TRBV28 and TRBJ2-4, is DVKVTQSSRYLVKRTGEKVFLECVQDMDHENMFWYRQDPGLGLRLIYFSYDVKMKEKGDIPEGYSVSREKKERFSLILESASTNQTSMYLCASSPPQGASLKNIQYFGAGTRLSVL.

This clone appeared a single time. The CDR3 here is CASSPGGFSTGELFF. The CDR3 DNA is TGTGCCAGCAGCCCGGGAGGGTTCAGCACCGGGGAGCTGTTTTTT. This sequence joins TRBV5-4 and TRBJ2-2; 8 bases match TRBD2. The CDR3 is 15 residues long. V was pared by 4 bases and J by 4 bases, with 6 bases of the junction left unmatched. In germline, CDR1 is SGHNT, CDR2 YYREEE (reference sequence).

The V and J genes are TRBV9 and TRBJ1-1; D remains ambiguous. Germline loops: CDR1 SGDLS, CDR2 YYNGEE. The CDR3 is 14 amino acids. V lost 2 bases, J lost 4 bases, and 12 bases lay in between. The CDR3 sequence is CASSVGDFTTEAFF. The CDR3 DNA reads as TGTGCCAGCAGCGTCGGAGACTTCACCACTGAAGCTTTCTTT.

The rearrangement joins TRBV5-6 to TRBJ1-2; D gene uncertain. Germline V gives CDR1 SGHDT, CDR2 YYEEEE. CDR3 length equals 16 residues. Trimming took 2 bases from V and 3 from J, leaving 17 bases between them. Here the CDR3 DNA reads TGTGCCAGCAGCTTCCCTCAAGCGGGAACCGACTATGGCTACACCTTC. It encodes CASSFPQAGTDYGYTF.

The CDR3 sequence: CASRRTSGRVYEQYF. In nucleotides, the CDR3 is TGTGCCAGCAGACGGACTAGCGGGAGAGTCTACGAGCAGTACTTC. The V gene is TRBV28, the J gene TRBJ2-7; 13 nucleotides match TRBD2. The CDR3 contains 15 residues. Germline lookup yields CDR1 MDHEN and CDR2 SYDVKM. V lost 6 bases and J lost 3; bases outside the gene matches: 5.

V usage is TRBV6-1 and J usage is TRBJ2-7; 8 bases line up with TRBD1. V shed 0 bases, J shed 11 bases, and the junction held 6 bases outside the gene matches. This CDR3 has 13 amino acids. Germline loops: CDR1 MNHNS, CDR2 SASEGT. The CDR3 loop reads CASSEAVDRVEYF. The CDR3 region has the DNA TGTGCCAGCAGTGAAGCGGTGGACAGGGTTGAGTACTTC.

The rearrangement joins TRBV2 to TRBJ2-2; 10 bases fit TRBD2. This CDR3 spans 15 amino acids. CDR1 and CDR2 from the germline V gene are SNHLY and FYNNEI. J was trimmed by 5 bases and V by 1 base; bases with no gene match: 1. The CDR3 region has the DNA TGTGCCAGCAGTGAAGGGACTAGCGGAACCGGGGAGCTGTTTTTT. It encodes CASSEGTSGTGELFF.

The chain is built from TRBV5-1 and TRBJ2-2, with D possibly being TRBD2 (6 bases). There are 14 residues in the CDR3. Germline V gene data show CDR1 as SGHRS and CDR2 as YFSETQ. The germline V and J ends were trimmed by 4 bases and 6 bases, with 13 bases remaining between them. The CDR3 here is CASSLRLDPGELFF. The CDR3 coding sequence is TGCGCCAGCAGCCTTCGACTAGACCCCGGGGAGCTGTTTTTT.

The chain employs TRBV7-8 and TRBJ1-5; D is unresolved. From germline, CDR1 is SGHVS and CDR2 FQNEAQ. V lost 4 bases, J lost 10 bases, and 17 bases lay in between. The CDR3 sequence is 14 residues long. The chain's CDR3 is CASSSRRAISPQHF. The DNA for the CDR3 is TGTGCCAGCAGCTCCCGGCGGGCTATCAGCCCCCAGCATTTT. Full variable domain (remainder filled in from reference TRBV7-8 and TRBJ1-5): GAGVSQSPRYKVAKRGQDVALRCDPISGHVSLFWYQQALGQGPEFLTYFQNEAQLDKSGLPSDRFFAERPEGSVSTLKIQRTQQEDSAVYLCASSSRRAISPQHFGDGTRLSIL.

The DNA for the CDR3 is TGTGCCAGCAGTTTCTCCGACGGGGAGAGGCCCTACGAGCAGTACTTC. Its protein product is CASSFSDGERPYEQYF. The chain uses TRBV28 and TRBJ2-7; TRBD2 might be the D (5 bases). V lost 3 bases and J 2 bases, leaving 17 bases between the germline ends. Germline CDR1 is MDHEN and CDR2 is SYDVKM. The CDR3 runs to 16 residues. Drawing the rest from reference TRBV28 and TRBJ2-7, the complete variable domain is DVKVTQSSRYLVKRTGEKVFLECVQDMDHENMFWYRQDPGLGLRLIYFSYDVKMKEKGDIPEGYSVSREKKERFSLILESASTNQTSMYLCASSFSDGERPYEQYFGPGTRLTVT.

CDR3 in amino acids: CASSLFRGYLHF. The CDR3 DNA reads as TGTGCCAGCAGTTTATTTCGGGGGTACCTCCACTTT. The V call is TRBV28, the J call TRBJ1-6, with D tentatively TRBD1 (5 bases). The V end was cut by 1 base, the J end by 15 bases, with 10 bases between. Germline loops: CDR1 MDHEN, CDR2 SYDVKM. This CDR3 region has 12 residues.

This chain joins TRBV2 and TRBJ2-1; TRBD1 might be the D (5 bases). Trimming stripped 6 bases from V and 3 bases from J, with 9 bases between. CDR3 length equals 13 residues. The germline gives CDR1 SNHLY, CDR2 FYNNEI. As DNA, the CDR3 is TGTGCCAGCAGAGGAGACAGCTACAATGAGCAGTTCTTC. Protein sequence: CASRGDSYNEQFF.

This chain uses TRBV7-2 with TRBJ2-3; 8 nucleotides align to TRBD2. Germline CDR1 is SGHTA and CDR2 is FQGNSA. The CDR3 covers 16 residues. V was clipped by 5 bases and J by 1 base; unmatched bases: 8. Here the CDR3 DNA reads TGTGCCAGCAGCACCGGGAGCGGGAGAGGCACAGATACGCAGTATTTT. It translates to CASSTGSGRGTDTQYF.

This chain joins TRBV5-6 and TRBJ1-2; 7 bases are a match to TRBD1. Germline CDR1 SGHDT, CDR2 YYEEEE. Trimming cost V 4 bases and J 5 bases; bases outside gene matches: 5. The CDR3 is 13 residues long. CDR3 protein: CASSATGAYGYTF. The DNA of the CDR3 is TGTGCCAGCAGCGCCACAGGGGCGTATGGCTACACCTTC.

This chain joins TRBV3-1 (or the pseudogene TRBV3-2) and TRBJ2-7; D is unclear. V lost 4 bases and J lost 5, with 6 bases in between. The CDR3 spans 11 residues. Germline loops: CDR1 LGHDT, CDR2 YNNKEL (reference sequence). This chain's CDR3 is CASSLYNEQYF. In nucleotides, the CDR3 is TGTGCCAGCAGCCTTTATAACGAGCAGTACTTC.

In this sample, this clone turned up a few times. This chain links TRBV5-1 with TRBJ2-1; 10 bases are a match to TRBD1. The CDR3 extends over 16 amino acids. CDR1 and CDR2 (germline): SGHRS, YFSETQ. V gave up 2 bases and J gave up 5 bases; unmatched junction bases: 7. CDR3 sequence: CASSFGTGAWDNEQFF. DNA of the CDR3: TGCGCCAGCAGCTTTGGGACAGGGGCGTGGGACAATGAGCAGTTCTTC.

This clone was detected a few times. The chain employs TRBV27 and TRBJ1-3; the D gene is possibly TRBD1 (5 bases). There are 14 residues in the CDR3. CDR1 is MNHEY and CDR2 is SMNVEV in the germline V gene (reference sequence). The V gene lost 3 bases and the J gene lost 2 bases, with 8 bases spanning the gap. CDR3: CASSLGGAGNTIYF. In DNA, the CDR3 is TGTGCCAGCAGTTTGGGGGGTGCTGGAAACACCATATATTTT.

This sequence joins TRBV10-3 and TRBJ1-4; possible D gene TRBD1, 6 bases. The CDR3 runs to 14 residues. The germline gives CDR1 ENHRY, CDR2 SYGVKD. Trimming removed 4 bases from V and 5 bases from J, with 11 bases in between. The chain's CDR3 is CAISGGGRNEKLFF. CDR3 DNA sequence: TGTGCCATCAGTGGGGGGGGGCGGAATGAAAAACTGTTTTTT.

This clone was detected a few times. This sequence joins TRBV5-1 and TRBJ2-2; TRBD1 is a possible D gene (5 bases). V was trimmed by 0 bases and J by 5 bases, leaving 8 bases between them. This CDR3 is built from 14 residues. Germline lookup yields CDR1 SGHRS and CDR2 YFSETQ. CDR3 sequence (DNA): TGCGCCAGCAGCTTGGCAGGGCAAACCGGGGAGCTGTTTTTT. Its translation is CASSLAGQTGELFF.

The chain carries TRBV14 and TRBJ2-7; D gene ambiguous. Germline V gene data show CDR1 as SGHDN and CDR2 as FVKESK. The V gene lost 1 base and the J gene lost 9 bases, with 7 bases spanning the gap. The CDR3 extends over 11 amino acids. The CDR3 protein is CASSQGLLQYF. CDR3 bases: TGTGCCAGCAGCCAAGGTCTTTTGCAGTACTTC.

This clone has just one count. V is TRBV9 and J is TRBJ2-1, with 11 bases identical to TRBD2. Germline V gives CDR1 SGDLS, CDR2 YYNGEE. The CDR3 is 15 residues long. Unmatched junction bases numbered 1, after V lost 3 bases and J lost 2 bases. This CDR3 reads CASSASGGPYNEQFF. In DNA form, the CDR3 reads TGTGCCAGCAGCGCTAGCGGGGGGCCCTACAATGAGCAGTTCTTC. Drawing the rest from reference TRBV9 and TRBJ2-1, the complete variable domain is DSGVTQTPKHLITATGQRVTLRCSPRSGDLSVYWYQQSLDQGLQFLIQYYNGEERAKGNILERFSAQQFPDLHSELNLSSLELGDSALYFCASSASGGPYNEQFFGPGTRLTVL.

The CDR3 DNA is TGTGCCAGCAGCTTAGTCCCCGACACCTCCTACGAGCAGTACTTC. Its protein product is CASSLVPDTSYEQYF. This chain joins TRBV7-3 and TRBJ2-7; D call uncertain. The V end was cut by 2 bases, the J end by 0 bases, with 11 bases between. CDR3 length: 15 residues. Germline assignment: CDR1 SGHTA and CDR2 FQGTGA.